This TCR beta chain was sequenced in a study of blood T cells in healthy people across ages. In this sample, this clonotype turned up once. Its antigen remains unidentified. A second roughly 6 to 12 cycle PCR used barcoded and J-beta primers. TCRdb reanalysed the 5' RACE reads using MiXCR and keeps one entry per CDR3 protein. The sample contains around 870,000 distinct CDR3 sequences, under 30% of which appear only once. Ranging in age from roughly 6 to 95, the donors were healthy Caucasian individuals from Russia. Whole-study results and caveats: Higher diversity and more naive CD4+ cells were features of long-lived donors, compared to aged donors.

Sequenced: blood. The receptor was derived from a woman of 80 years or more in good health.

The CDR3 DNA follows: TGTGCCAGCAGCTTACGGACGGCGGGGTACGAGCAGTACTTC. Its translation is CASSLRTAGYEQYF. The genes are TRBV7-2 and TRBJ2-4; a weak D match, TRBD2 (6 bases). The J call may not be correct, given that the DNA end is closer to TRBJ2-7. Germline-derived CDR1 and CDR2 are SGHTA and FQGNSA. The CDR3 length is 14 residues.